The 3 T cell receptor beta chains below were found in one sample sequenced in a study of blood T cell repertoires in COVID-19. The method was immunoSEQ multiplex PCR; TCRdb's version includes in-frame clones alone and lacks a portion of them. The sample records 45,000 to 55,000 clones, around 90% being singletons. Material: peripheral blood. The source is a man of 80 years or more with acute or convalescent COVID-19.

The gene calls are TRBV7-9 and TRBJ2-7; weak D call: TRBD1 (5 bases). The V and J ends lost 1 base and 3 bases respectively, with 13 bases between them. The CDR3 contains 15 residues. Germline V gives CDR1 SEHNR, CDR2 FQNEAQ (reference sequence). The CDR3 is CASSLGSTENYEQYF. CDR3 in DNA: TGTGCCAGCAGCTTAGGATCGACAGAGAACTACGAGCAGTACTTC.

The chain combines TRBV2 with TRBJ2-7; possibly TRBD1 for D (5 bases). Germline values: CDR1 SNHLY, CDR2 FYNNEI. This CDR3 has 13 residues. V lost 6 bases, J lost 6 bases, and 15 bases lay in between. The CDR3 spells CASSPFQGGEQYF. CDR3 bases: TGTGCCAGCAGCCCCTTTCAGGGCGGCGAGCAGTACTTC.

J is TRBJ2-7 and V is TRBV28; D might be TRBD1 (7 bases). V lost 8 bases to trimming and J lost 1 base, with 18 bases between them. The CDR3 has 15 residues. Germline-derived CDR1 and CDR2 are MDHEN and SYDVKM. The CDR3 spells CASGGDSKRSYEQYF. The CDR3 DNA reads as TGTGCCAGCGGCGGGGACAGTAAGAGATCCTACGAGCAGTACTTC.